These 18 T cell receptor beta chains came from one sample sequenced in a study of Graves' ophthalmopathy and Graves' hyperthyroidism (dated by TCRdb to 2016 to 2018). The run used an Illumina HiSeq 2000. For repertoire sequencing, the TCR beta CDR3 regions were amplified from RNA transcripts. The first round of RT-PCR was done with HTBI primers and the Qiagen OneStep RT-PCR kit, and was followed by a second round of multiplex PCR, then size selection and purification. TCRdb reprocessed the public reads (quality trimming at Q25 with fastp, clone calling with MiXCR) and kept in-frame beta chains. A single entry per CDR3 protein holds the most common genes and DNA from its merged rows. This sample has approximately 700,000 distinct CDR3 sequences in its table, and approximately 39% of those were observed once. 3.3% of the sample comes from the top ten. Input material: peripheral blood. Every receptor here comes from an adult man with Graves' ophthalmopathy.

This clonotype was observed at least ten times. The chain couples TRBV10-3 to TRBJ2-6, with TRBD2 matching 7 bases. This CDR3 region has 17 residues. From germline, CDR1 is ENHRY and CDR2 SYGVKD. The V gene end was trimmed by 11 bases and the J gene end by 0 bases; junction bases not matched to a gene: 13. CDR3 loop: CASRGGEPTSGANVLTF. CDR3 DNA: TGTGCCTCCCGGGGAGGGGAGCCCACCTCTGGGGCCAACGTCCTGACTTTC.

At least ten counts were recorded for this clonotype. The chain's CDR3 is CASSLGWLSNQPQHF. CDR3 coding DNA: TGTGCCAGCAGCTTGGGATGGTTGAGCAATCAGCCCCAGCATTTT. J is TRBJ1-5 and V is TRBV5-6; D is unclear. Germline V gene lookup returns CDR1 SGHDT and CDR2 YYEEEE. CDR3 length: 15 residues. V shed 0 bases and J shed 1 base, with 8 bases lying between them.

The table lists this clonotype with many counts. V is TRBV19 and J is TRBJ1-5, with TRBD1 identical over 8 bases. Germline V gene sequence: CDR1 LNHDA, CDR2 SQIVND (reference sequence). The V gene end was trimmed by 3 bases and the J gene end by 4 bases; junction bases not matched to a gene: 2. This CDR3 comprises 14 residues. The CDR3 DNA reads as TGTGCCAGTAGTATTCAGGGGGCAAATCAGCCCCAGCATTTT. It specifies CASSIQGANQPQHF. The full variable domain, in which reference TRBV19 and TRBJ1-5 provide the parts outside the CDR3, is DGGITQSPKYLFRKEGQNVTLSCEQNLNHDAMYWYRQDPGQGLRLIYYSQIVNDFQKGDIAEGYSVSREKKESFPLTVTSAQKNPTAFYLCASSIQGANQPQHFGDGTRLSIL.

This clonotype was observed many times. The rearrangement uses TRBV20-1 and TRBJ1-1; 11 bases map to TRBD1. This CDR3 spans 13 amino acids. The germline gives CDR1 DFQATT, CDR2 SNEGSKA (reference sequence). Trimming cost V 6 bases and J 4 bases; bases outside gene matches: 4. The CDR3 DNA is TGCAGTGCGACCGGGACAGGGGGCACTGAAGCTTTCTTT. Its protein product is CSATGTGGTEAFF.

This clonotype was observed many times. The genes are TRBV6-1 and TRBJ1-2; no clear D gene. Germline-derived CDR1 and CDR2 are MNHNS and SASEGT. CDR3 length equals 13 residues. Trimming stripped 7 bases from V and 3 bases from J, with 12 bases between. The CDR3 region is CASTVGFDYGYTF. CDR3 sequence (DNA): TGTGCCAGCACTGTCGGGTTCGACTATGGCTACACCTTC.

This clonotype was picked up many times. The chain combines TRBV7-8 with TRBJ2-7, with a weak D call TRBD2 (6 bases). CDR3 length: 13 amino acids. In germline, CDR1 is SGHVS, CDR2 FQNEAQ. V lost 1 base to trimming and J lost 6 bases, with 10 bases between them. Here the CDR3 reads CASSLDGGPEQYF. The DNA of the CDR3 is TGTGCCAGCAGCTTAGACGGAGGGCCCGAGCAGTACTTC.

This clonotype was counted at least ten times. The rearrangement joins TRBV20-1 to TRBJ2-7, with D possibly being TRBD1 or TRBD2 (6 bases each). V was pared by 3 bases and J by 4 bases, with 16 bases between. CDR1 and CDR2 (germline): DFQATT, SNEGSKA (reference sequence). The length of the CDR3 is 14 residues. CDR3 in amino acids: CSAREGGIGYEQYF. CDR3 bases: TGCAGTGCTAGGGAGGGGGGTATAGGATACGAGCAGTACTTC.

This clonotype has more than one count but fewer than ten. The chain links TRBV7-9 to TRBJ1-2; D might be TRBD1 (5 bases). CDR1 and CDR2 (germline): SEHNR, FQNEAQ (reference sequence). This CDR3 is 16 amino acids long. V was clipped by 5 bases and J by 0 bases, with 16 bases between them. The CDR3 loop reads CASSGTGQGANYGYTF. CDR3 nucleotide sequence: TGTGCCAGCAGCGGAACCGGGCAGGGAGCTAACTATGGCTACACCTTC.

V and J are TRBV5-1 and TRBJ2-7; 10 bases line up with TRBD2. This CDR3 has 15 residues. The V and J ends lost 0 bases and 6 bases, in that order; junction bases with no gene match: 6. Per the germline V gene, CDR1 is SGHRS and CDR2 is YFSETQ. Here the CDR3 reads CASSLAGLAGAEQYF. The DNA of the CDR3 is TGCGCCAGCAGCTTGGCCGGGCTAGCGGGAGCCGAGCAGTACTTC.

As for this clonotype: A much bigger clone sits one base away, suggesting this may be a read error. The rearrangement links TRBV7-6 to TRBJ2-5, with D perhaps TRBD1 (5 bases). V was cut by 5 bases and J by 7 bases, with 17 bases left in between. The CDR3 has 14 residues. Germline V CDR1 and CDR2: SGHVS, FNYEAQ. The CDR3 sequence: CASSRLGRERTQYF. DNA of the CDR3: TGTGCCAGCAGCCGCTTGGGCAGGGAAAGGACCCAGTACTTC.

This chain links TRBV10-3 with TRBJ2-7; D might be TRBD2 (6 bases). Trimming took 4 bases from V and 4 from J, leaving 17 bases between them. Germline loops: CDR1 ENHRY, CDR2 SYGVKD. The CDR3 runs 15 residues. The CDR3 spells CAISAVRDSPYEQYF. CDR3 nucleotide sequence: TGTGCCATCAGTGCTGTCCGGGACTCCCCGTACGAGCAGTACTTC.

The chain couples TRBV5-1 to TRBJ1-2, with 10 positions matching TRBD1. The germline V gene has CDR1 SGHRS and CDR2 YFSETQ. There are 16 residues in the CDR3. Trimming cost V 4 bases and J 2 bases; bases outside gene matches: 8. The CDR3 coding sequence is TGCGCCAGCAGCGGACAGGGGGATACCTCCAACTATGGCTACACCTTC. It codes for CASSGQGDTSNYGYTF.

This clonotype was seen more than once but under ten times. This chain connects TRBV6-1 to TRBJ1-2; 10 bases align to TRBD1. This CDR3 is built from 18 residues. The junction had 19 bases not matched to a gene; V was cut back by 5 bases and J by 7 bases. The germline CDR1 and CDR2 sequences are MNHNS and SASEGT. This CDR3 is CASSSNRRDRGGSGGYTF. The DNA of the CDR3 is TGTGCCAGCAGTTCCAACCGCCGGGACAGGGGTGGGTCTGGTGGCTACACCTTC.

This clonotype was seen repeatedly, ten times or more. V usage is TRBV7-2 and J usage is TRBJ1-5; D gene ambiguous. CDR3 length: 13 residues. Germline V gives CDR1 SGHTA, CDR2 FQGNSA. Between the trimmed V and J ends, which lost 1 base and 7 bases, there was a span of 8 bases. CDR3 in amino acids: CASSLDGIQPQHF. The CDR3 DNA reads TGTGCCAGCAGCTTAGATGGAATACAGCCCCAGCATTTT.

V gene TRBV7-9 combines with J gene TRBJ1-1; possible D gene TRBD1, 5 bases. The CDR3 is 15 amino acids. Between the trimmed V and J ends, which lost 1 base and 1 base, there was a span of 10 bases. Germline CDR1 reads SEHNR; CDR2 reads FQNEAQ (reference sequence). CDR3 nucleotide sequence: TGTGCCAGCAGCTTAGGCCCTGGGACGAACACTGAAGCTTTCTTT. Amino acids: CASSLGPGTNTEAFF.

This clonotype appeared many times. The junction departs from germline at one end; a sequencing error may be responsible. The J gene is TRBJ2-5, the V gene TRBV7-9; 7 bases line up with TRBD2. Germline V lookup: CDR1 SEHNR, CDR2 FQNEAQ (reference sequence). This CDR3 comprises 12 residues. The DNA of the CDR3 is TGTGCCAGCAGCTTAGCGCGGGGGACCGAGTACTTC. This codes for CASSLARGTEYF.

Notes on this clonotype: A read error may explain this, as a much larger clone is one base away. The V and J genes are TRBV9 and TRBJ2-7, with TRBD2 identical over 8 bases. This CDR3 is built from 13 residues. Germline V gene data show CDR1 as SGDLS and CDR2 as YYNGEE. The V gene end was trimmed by 3 bases and the J gene end by 6 bases; junction bases not matched to a gene: 5. CDR3 region: CASSEGSGVEQYF. In nucleotides, the CDR3 is TGTGCCAGCAGCGAAGGTAGCGGGGTCGAGCAGTACTTC.

This clonotype was seen a handful of times. The chain recombines TRBV19 with TRBJ1-2, with 8 bases lining up with TRBD1. Unmatched junction bases numbered 13, after V lost 2 bases and J lost 8 bases. This CDR3 region has 16 residues. CDR1 is LNHDA, CDR2 SQIVND, per germline (reference sequence). The CDR3 sequence: CASSILHGRGLRGYTF. CDR3 bases: TGTGCCAGTAGTATACTCCATGGCAGGGGGCTACGGGGCTACACCTTC.